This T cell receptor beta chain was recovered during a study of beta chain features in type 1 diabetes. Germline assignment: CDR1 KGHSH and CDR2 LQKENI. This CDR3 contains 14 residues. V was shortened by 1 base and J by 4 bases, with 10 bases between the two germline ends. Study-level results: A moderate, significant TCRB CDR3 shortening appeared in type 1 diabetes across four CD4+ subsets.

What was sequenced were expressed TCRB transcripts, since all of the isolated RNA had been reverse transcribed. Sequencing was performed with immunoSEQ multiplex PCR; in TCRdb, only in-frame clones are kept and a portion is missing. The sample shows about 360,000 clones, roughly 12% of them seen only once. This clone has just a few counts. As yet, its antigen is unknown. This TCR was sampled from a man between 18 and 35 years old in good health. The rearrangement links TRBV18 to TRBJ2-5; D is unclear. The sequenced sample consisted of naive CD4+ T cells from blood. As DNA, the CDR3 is TGTGCCAGCTCACCACGACACGAGCTAGAGACCCAGTACTTC. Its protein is CASSPRHELETQYF.